This T cell receptor beta chain was identified in a study of T cell responses to AZD1222 COVID-19 vaccine. Study-level points and caveats: A mostly white British donor set with more females was recruited, and clonal diversity was possibly underestimated. An increase in Spike-specific TCR breadth and depth was observed after two AZD1222 doses.

On this clone itself: Its antigen is not identified.

Generated by immunoSEQ multiplex PCR, the TCRdb table keeps only in-frame clones and is missing some. This table holds 65,000 to 90,000 clones, 70% to 90% found once. The source was peripheral blood, collected 28 days after the second AZD1222 dose. The origin of this receptor is an adult who received the AZD1222 COVID-19 vaccine.

CDR3 DNA sequence: TGTGCCAGTAGAGATAATTACAGCGGCCTAGGCTATGGCTACACCTTC. Translation gives CASRDNYSGLGYGYTF. The V and J genes are TRBV19 and TRBJ1-2; D is ambiguous. Between the trimmed V and J ends, which lost 6 bases and 4 bases, there was a span of 21 bases. CDR1 is LNHDA and CDR2 is SQIVND in the germline V gene (reference sequence). The CDR3 has 16 residues.